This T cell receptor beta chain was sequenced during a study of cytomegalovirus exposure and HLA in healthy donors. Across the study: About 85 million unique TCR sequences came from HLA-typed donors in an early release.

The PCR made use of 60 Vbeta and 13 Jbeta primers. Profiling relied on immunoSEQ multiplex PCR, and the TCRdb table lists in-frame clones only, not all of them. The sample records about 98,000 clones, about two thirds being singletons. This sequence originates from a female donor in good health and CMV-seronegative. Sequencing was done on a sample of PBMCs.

CDR3 amino acids: CASSLFSSYEQYF. Written as DNA, the CDR3 is TGTGCCAGCAGTTTATTCAGCTCCTACGAGCAGTACTTC. The V and J genes are TRBV28 and TRBJ2-7; no reliable D call. The CDR3 consists of 13 residues. V lost 1 base and J 0 bases, leaving 4 bases between the germline ends. Germline V CDR1 and CDR2: MDHEN, SYDVKM.